The subject of this entry is one TCR beta chain. V was cut by 6 bases and J by 4 bases, with 12 bases left in between. The CDR3 is 13 amino acids. Germline V lookup: CDR1 ENHRY, CDR2 SYGVKD. The data originate from a study of T cells after yellow fever vaccination. From the 5' RACE reads, TCRdb called clonotypes with MiXCR, one entry per CDR3 protein. The repertoire holds 150,000 to 200,000 distinct CDR3 sequences, 6.2% seen once, with just under 3% in the top ten. The input for sequencing was CD4+ T cells sorted from PBMCs, taken on the day of the first yellow fever vaccination. V gene TRBV10-3 combines with J gene TRBJ1-1; TRBD1 might be the D (6 bases). This clonotype originated in a young man who received the YFV17D yellow fever vaccine. CDR3 sequence (DNA): TGTGCCATCAGGTGGGACATGTCCACTGAAGCTTTCTTT. Encoded protein: CAIRWDMSTEAFF.